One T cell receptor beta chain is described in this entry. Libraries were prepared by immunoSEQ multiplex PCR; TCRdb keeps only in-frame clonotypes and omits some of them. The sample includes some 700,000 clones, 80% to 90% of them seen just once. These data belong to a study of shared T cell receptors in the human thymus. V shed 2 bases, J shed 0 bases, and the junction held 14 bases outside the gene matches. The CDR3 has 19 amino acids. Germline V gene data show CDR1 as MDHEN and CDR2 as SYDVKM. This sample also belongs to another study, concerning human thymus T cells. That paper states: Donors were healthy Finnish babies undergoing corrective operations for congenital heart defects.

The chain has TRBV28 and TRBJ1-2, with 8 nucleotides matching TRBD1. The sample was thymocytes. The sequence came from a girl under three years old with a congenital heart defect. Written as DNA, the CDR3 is TGTGCCAGCAGTTTAATGAGCTGGTCGGGACAGGCGCCTAACTATGGCTACACCTTC. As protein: CASSLMSWSGQAPNYGYTF.